This T cell receptor (beta chain) appears in the sequencing data of a study of blood T cell repertoires in COVID-19. Study details: Donors in the United States, Italy and Spain gave samples during acute or convalescent COVID-19. In each case, the material was cDNA or gDNA derived from T cells, B-cell-depleted T cells, or PBMCs.

The germline V gene encodes CDR1 LGHDT and CDR2 YNNKEL (reference sequence). This CDR3 is built from 14 residues. Trimming cost V 1 base and J 1 base, with 7 bases left between them. The authors' processing: Quantification of nucleated cells was approximated via reference gene primer amplification. This table comes from immunoSEQ multiplex PCR, and its TCRdb copy is limited to in-frame clones, with some not included. V and J calls and clone size are copied from that table; D and trimming were computed from the DNA. Of more than 85,000 clones listed, roughly four fifths are singletons. The rearrangement joins TRBV3-1 (or the pseudogene TRBV3-2) to TRBJ1-1; D perhaps matches TRBD1 (5 bases). The clonotype comes from a woman of 80 years or more with acute or convalescent COVID-19. The sample comprised peripheral blood. CDR3 protein: CASSQGGWNTEAFF. Written as DNA, the CDR3 is TGTGCCAGCAGCCAAGGGGGCTGGAACACTGAAGCTTTCTTT.